These 6 T cell receptor beta chains share one sample of origin, sequenced in a study of vaccination effects on CD4 cells after COVID-19. No antigen is known for these receptors. Measured with immunoSEQ multiplex PCR; TCRdb has only the in-frame clones, and not every one. This sample has 73,000 or so clones, with about four fifths found just once. With the ViraFEST assay, the study expanded antigen-specific CD4+ T cells using viral peptide pools, then sequenced them. CD4+ T cells were isolated after 10 days of culture. Vaccine recipients, nucleocapsid antibody negative, had no prior SARS-CoV-2 infection. The specimen was CD4+ T cells from PBMCs cultured with SARS-CoV-2 spike peptides, collected before COVID-19 vaccination. All receptors derive from a human donor who received a COVID-19 vaccine.

V is TRBV28 and J is TRBJ2-2; D call uncertain. Germline V gene sequence: CDR1 MDHEN, CDR2 SYDVKM. V shed 6 bases and J shed 0 bases, with 5 bases lying between them. The CDR3 is 13 amino acids. The CDR3 spells CASRNTNTGELFF. The CDR3 nucleotides are TGTGCCAGCAGGAACACGAACACCGGGGAGCTGTTTTTT.

This clone was observed once. V usage is TRBV5-4 and J usage is TRBJ1-6, with no clear D. Deletions cut 3 bases from V and 10 bases from J, with 8 bases between. The CDR3 extends over 12 amino acids. CDR1 and CDR2 from the germline V gene are SGHNT and YYREEE (reference sequence). The CDR3 nucleotides are TGTGCCAGCAGCTCTGACGGATCACCCCTCCACTTT. Residues: CASSSDGSPLHF. The variable domain in full, with the rest retrieved from reference TRBV5-4 and TRBJ1-6, is ETGVTQSPTHLIKTRGQQVTLRCSSQSGHNTVSWYQQALGQGPQFIFQYYREEENGRGNFPPRFSGLQFPNYSSELNVNALELDDSALYLCASSSDGSPLHFGNGTRLTVT.

This chain joins TRBV15 and TRBJ1-1; no clear D. This CDR3 is 16 amino acids long. V lost 0 bases to trimming and J lost 6 bases, with 17 bases between them. CDR1 LNHNV and CDR2 YYDKDF come from the germline V gene (reference sequence). CDR3 protein: CATSREGRYYTAEAFF. DNA of the CDR3: TGTGCCACCAGCAGAGAGGGTCGCTATTACACTGCTGAAGCTTTCTTT.

The chain links TRBV10-3 to TRBJ1-5; no definite D call. The germline V and J ends were trimmed by 10 bases and 0 bases, with 7 bases remaining between them. The CDR3 spans 12 residues. Germline V CDR1 and CDR2: ENHRY, SYGVKD. The CDR3 nucleotides read TGTGCCACAGCAGGTAGCAATCAGCCCCAGCATTTT. Translated: CATAGSNQPQHF.

The V and J genes are TRBV7-2 and TRBJ2-3; the match to TRBD2 covers 7 bases. V lost 10 bases to trimming and J lost 8 bases; unmatched junction nucleotides: 12. The CDR3 is 13 amino acids. From germline, CDR1 is SGHTA and CDR2 FQGNSA. CDR3 protein: CATEAGRRGTQYF. CDR3 DNA sequence: TGTGCCACAGAAGCGGGGAGGAGGGGTACGCAGTATTTT.

CDR3 sequence: CASSRSQGETQYF. Here the CDR3 DNA reads TGTGCCAGTAGTAGGAGCCAAGGGGAGACCCAGTACTTC. V is TRBV19 and J is TRBJ2-5; no clear D. Germline V lookup: CDR1 LNHDA, CDR2 SQIVND (reference sequence). V was clipped by 4 bases and J by 5 bases, with 11 bases between them. This CDR3 contains 13 residues.